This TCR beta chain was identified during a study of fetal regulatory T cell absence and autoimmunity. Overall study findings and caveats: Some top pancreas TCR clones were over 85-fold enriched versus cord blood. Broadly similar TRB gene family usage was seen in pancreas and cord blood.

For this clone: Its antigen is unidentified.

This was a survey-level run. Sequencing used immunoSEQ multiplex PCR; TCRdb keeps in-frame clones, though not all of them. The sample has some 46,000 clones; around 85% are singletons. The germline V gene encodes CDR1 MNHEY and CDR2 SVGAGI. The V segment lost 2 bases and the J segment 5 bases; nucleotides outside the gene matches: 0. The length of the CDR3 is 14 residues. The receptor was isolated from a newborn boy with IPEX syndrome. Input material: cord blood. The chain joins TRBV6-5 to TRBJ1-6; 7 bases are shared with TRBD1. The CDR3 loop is CASSYDRDNSPLHF. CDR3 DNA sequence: TGTGCCAGCAGTTACGACAGGGATAATTCACCCCTCCACTTT.